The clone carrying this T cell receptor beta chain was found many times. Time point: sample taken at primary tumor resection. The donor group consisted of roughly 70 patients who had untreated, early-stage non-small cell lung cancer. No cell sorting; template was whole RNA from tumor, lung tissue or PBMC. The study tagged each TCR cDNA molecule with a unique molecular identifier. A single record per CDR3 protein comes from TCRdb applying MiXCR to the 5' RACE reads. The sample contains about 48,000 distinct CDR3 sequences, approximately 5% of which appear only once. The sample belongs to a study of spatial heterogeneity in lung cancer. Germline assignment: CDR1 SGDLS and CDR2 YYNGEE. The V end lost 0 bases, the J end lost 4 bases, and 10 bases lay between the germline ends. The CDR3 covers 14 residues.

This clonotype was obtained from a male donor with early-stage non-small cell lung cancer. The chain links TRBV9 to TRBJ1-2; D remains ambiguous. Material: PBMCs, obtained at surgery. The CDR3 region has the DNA TGTGCCAGCAGCGTAGCGGCGGGAGCCTATGGCTACACCTTC. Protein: CASSVAAGAYGYTF.